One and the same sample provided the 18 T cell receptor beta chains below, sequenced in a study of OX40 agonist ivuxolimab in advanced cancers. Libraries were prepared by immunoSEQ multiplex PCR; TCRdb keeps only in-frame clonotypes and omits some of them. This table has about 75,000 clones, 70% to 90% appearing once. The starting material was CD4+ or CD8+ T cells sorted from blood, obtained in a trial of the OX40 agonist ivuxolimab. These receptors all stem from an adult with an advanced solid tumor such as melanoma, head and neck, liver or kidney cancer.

CDR3 bases: TGCGCCAGCATGGAATGGGATGGGGAAGCTTTCTTT. This gives the protein CASMEWDGEAFF. The J gene is TRBJ1-1, the V gene TRBV5-1; D ambiguous. Deletions cut 6 bases from V and 8 bases from J, with 14 bases between. From germline, CDR1 is SGHRS and CDR2 YFSETQ. The length of the CDR3 is 12 residues.

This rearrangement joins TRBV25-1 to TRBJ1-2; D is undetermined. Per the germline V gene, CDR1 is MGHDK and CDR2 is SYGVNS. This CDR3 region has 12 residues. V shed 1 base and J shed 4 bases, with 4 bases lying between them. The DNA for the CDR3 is TGTGCCAGCAGTGAATCTCTCTATGGCTACACCTTC. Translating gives CASSESLYGYTF.

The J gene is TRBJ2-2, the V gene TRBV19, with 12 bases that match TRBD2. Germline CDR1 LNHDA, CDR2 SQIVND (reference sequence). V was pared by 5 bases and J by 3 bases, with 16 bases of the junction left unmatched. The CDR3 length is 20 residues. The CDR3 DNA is TGTGCCAGTAGTTCAAGAAGACTAGCGGGAGTGGCGGGGGACACCGGGGAGCTGTTTTTT. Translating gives CASSSRRLAGVAGDTGELFF.

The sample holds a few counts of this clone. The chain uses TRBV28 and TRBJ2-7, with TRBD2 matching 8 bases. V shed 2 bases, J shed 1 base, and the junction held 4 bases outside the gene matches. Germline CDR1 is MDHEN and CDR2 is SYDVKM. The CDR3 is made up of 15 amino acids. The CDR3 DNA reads TGTGCCAGCAGTTTAGTAGCGGGACCTTCCTACGAGCAGTACTTC. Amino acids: CASSLVAGPSYEQYF.

CDR3 loop: CASSEDRGRHNEQFF. CDR3 nucleotide sequence: TGTGCCAGCTCAGAGGACAGGGGGCGACACAATGAGCAGTTCTTC. The chain combines TRBV18 with TRBJ2-1, with 11 bases lining up with TRBD1. J lost 5 bases, V lost 5 bases, and 5 bases had no gene match. The CDR3 totals 15 residues. Germline-derived CDR1 and CDR2 are KGHSH and LQKENI.

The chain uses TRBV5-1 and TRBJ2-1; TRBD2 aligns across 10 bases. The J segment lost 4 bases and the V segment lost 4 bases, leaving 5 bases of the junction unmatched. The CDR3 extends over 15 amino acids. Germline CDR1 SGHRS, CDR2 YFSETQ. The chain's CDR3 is CASSIQTSGYNEQFF. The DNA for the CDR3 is TGCGCCAGCAGCATCCAGACTAGCGGGTACAATGAGCAGTTCTTC.

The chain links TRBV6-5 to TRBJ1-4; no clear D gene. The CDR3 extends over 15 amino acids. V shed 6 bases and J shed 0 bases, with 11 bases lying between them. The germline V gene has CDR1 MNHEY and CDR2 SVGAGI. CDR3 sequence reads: CASRNERTTNEKLFF. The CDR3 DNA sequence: TGTGCCAGCAGAAACGAGAGAACAACTAATGAAAAACTGTTTTTT.

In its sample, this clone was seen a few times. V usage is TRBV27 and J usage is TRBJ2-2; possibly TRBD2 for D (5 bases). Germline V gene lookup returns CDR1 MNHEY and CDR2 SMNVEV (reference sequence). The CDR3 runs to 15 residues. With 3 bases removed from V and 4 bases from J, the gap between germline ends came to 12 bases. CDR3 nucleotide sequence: TGTGCCAGCAGTTTTTTTCGGGGAAGCACCGGGGAGCTGTTTTTT. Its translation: CASSFFRGSTGELFF.

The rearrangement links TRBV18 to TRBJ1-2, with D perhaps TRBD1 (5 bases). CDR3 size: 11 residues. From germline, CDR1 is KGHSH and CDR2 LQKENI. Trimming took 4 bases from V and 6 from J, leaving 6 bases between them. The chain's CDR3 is CASSQGNGYTF. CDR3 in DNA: TGTGCCAGCTCACAGGGGAATGGCTACACCTTC.

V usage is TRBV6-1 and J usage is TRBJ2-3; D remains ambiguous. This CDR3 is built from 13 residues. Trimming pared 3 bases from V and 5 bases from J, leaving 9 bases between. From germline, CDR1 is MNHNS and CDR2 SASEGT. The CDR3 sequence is CASSDFSGDTQYF. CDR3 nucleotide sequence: TGTGCCAGCAGTGACTTCTCAGGAGATACGCAGTATTTT.

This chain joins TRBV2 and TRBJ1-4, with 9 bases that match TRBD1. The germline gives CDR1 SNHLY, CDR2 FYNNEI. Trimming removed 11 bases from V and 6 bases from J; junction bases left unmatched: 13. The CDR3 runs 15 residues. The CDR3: CAGQQGAGGHEKLFF. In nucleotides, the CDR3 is TGTGCCGGCCAACAGGGGGCAGGCGGACATGAAAAACTGTTTTTT. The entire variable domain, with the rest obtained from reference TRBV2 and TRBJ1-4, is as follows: EPEVTQTPSHQVTQMGQEVILRCVPISNHLYFYWYRQILGQKVEFLVSFYNNEISEKSEIFDDQFSVERPDGSNFTLKIRSTKLEDSAMYFCAGQQGAGGHEKLFFGSGTQLSVL.

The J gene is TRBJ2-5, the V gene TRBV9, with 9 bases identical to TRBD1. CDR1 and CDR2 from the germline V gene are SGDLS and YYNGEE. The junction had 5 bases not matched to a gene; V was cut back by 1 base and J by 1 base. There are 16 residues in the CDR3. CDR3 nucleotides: TGTGCCAGCAGCGTACGGGGGACAGGGATCCAAGAGACCCAGTACTTC. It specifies CASSVRGTGIQETQYF. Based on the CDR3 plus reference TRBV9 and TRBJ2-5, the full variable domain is DSGVTQTPKHLITATGQRVTLRCSPRSGDLSVYWYQQSLDQGLQFLIQYYNGEERAKGNILERFSAQQFPDLHSELNLSSLELGDSALYFCASSVRGTGIQETQYFGPGTRLLVL.

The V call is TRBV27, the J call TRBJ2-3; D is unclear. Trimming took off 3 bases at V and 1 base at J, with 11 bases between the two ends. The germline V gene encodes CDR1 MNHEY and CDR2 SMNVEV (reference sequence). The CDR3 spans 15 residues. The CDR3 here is CASSFYTKGTDTQYF. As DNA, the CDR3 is TGTGCCAGCAGTTTCTACACAAAAGGCACAGATACGCAGTATTTT.

In nucleotides, the CDR3 is TGTGCCAGCAGCTTGGTCTGGTCGGGGTACACCTTC. Its translation is CASSLVWSGYTF. This chain connects TRBV5-4 to TRBJ1-2; D gene uncertain. Per the germline V gene, CDR1 is SGHNT and CDR2 is YYREEE (reference sequence). The length of the CDR3 is 12 residues. The V and J ends lost 0 bases and 11 bases respectively, with 11 bases between them.

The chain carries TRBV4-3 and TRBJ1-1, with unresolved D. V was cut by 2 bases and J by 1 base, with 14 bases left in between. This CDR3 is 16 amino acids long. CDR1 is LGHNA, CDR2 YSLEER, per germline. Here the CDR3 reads CASSQRRAGSNTEAFF. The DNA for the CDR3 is TGCGCCAGCAGCCAAAGAAGGGCGGGTTCGAACACTGAAGCTTTCTTT.

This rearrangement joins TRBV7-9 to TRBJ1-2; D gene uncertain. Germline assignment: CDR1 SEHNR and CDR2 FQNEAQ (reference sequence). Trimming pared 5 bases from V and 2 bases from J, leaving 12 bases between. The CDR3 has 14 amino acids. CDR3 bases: TGTGCCAGCAGCCTAGAGGTGCTCAACTATGGCTACACCTTC. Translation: CASSLEVLNYGYTF.

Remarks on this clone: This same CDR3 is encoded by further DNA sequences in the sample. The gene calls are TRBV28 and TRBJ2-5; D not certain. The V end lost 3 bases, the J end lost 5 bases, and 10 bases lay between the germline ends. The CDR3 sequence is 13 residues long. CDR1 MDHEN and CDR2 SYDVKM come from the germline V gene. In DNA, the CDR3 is TGTGCCAGCAGTTTCCGCAGTGGGGAGACCCAGTACTTC. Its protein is CASSFRSGETQYF. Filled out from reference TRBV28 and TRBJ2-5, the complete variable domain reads DVKVTQSSRYLVKRTGEKVFLECVQDMDHENMFWYRQDPGLGLRLIYFSYDVKMKEKGDIPEGYSVSREKKERFSLILESASTNQTSMYLCASSFRSGETQYFGPGTRLLVL.

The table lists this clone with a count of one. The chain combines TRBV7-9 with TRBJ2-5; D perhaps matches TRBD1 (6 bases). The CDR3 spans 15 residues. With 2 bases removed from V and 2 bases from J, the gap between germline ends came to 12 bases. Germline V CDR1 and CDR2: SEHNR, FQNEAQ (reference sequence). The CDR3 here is CASSLRTANQETQYF. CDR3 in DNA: TGTGCCAGCAGCTTAAGGACAGCTAATCAAGAGACCCAGTACTTC.